Below, 26 T cell receptor beta chains from the same sample are listed, as sequenced in a study of cytomegalovirus exposure and HLA in healthy donors. Researchers ran the PCR with 60 Vbeta and 13 Jbeta primers. Profiling relied on immunoSEQ multiplex PCR, and the TCRdb table lists in-frame clones only, not all of them. The table lists roughly 190,000 clones, more than 75% of them singletons. The sequenced sample was PBMCs. The receptors stem from a young woman in good health and CMV-seronegative.

V is TRBV29-1 and J is TRBJ2-6; the match to TRBD1 covers 7 bases. CDR3 size: 14 residues. V gave up 7 bases and J gave up 1 base; unmatched junction bases: 4. Germline CDR1 reads SQVTM; CDR2 reads ANQGSEA. This CDR3 is CSARQGSGANVLTF. CDR3 nucleotides: TGCAGCGCCAGACAGGGTTCTGGGGCCAACGTCCTGACTTTC. The full variable domain, its missing parts supplied by reference TRBV29-1 and TRBJ2-6, is SAVISQKPSRDICQRGTSLTIQCQVDSQVTMMFWYRQQPGQSLTLIATANQGSEATYESGFVIDKFPISRPNLTFSTLTVSNMSPEDSSIYLCSARQGSGANVLTFGAGSRLTVL.

This chain joins TRBV7-9 and TRBJ2-7; a possible D gene is TRBD1 (5 bases). Germline V gene lookup returns CDR1 SEHNR and CDR2 FQNEAQ (reference sequence). V gave up 4 bases and J gave up 7 bases, with 14 bases separating them. The CDR3 consists of 13 residues. The CDR3 nucleotides are TGTGCCAGCAGCTCAAGGGGCAGGGTAGAGCAGTACTTC. This encodes CASSSRGRVEQYF.

This clone has just a few counts. The CDR3 reads CASSYPTRDEQYF. In nucleotides, the CDR3 is TGTGCCAGCAGTTATCCCACACGGGACGAGCAGTACTTC. The chain carries TRBV6-6 and TRBJ2-7; D is ambiguous. The V gene's germline CDR1 is MNHNY and CDR2 SVGAGI (reference sequence). The CDR3 consists of 13 residues. The V gene lost 3 bases and the J gene lost 5 bases, with 11 bases spanning the gap.

V gene TRBV9 combines with J gene TRBJ2-3, with TRBD2 as a possible D gene (6 bases). The V gene's germline CDR1 is SGDLS and CDR2 YYNGEE. The CDR3 loop spans 14 amino acids. Trimming left V 6 bases short and J 4 bases short, with 15 bases between. Here the CDR3 DNA reads TGTGCCAGCAATCGGGGGTACCACTCAGATACGCAGTATTTT. Its translation is CASNRGYHSDTQYF.

The rearrangement uses TRBV9 and TRBJ2-3, with 12 bases fitting TRBD2. The germline V gene has CDR1 SGDLS and CDR2 YYNGEE. V lost 4 bases and J lost 4; bases outside the gene matches: 7. This CDR3 region has 16 residues. The CDR3 is CASSFGLAGTSDTQYF. In DNA, the CDR3 is TGTGCCAGCAGCTTCGGACTAGCGGGAACTTCAGATACGCAGTATTTT.

The CDR3 DNA reads TGCGCCAGCAGCTTGACAGGGGGAAAGGGTTACGATGGCTACACCTTC. Translated: CASSLTGGKGYDGYTF. The V and J genes are TRBV5-1 and TRBJ1-2; 8 positions agree with TRBD1. Germline trimming cut 1 base from V and 6 bases from J; bases unmatched to any gene: 11. CDR1 and CDR2 (germline): SGHRS, YFSETQ. The CDR3 loop spans 16 amino acids. Filled out from reference TRBV5-1 and TRBJ1-2, the complete variable domain reads KAGVTQTPRYLIKTRGQQVTLSCSPISGHRSVSWYQQTPGQGLQFLFEYFSETQRNKGNFPGRFSGRQFSNSRSEMNVSTLELGDSALYLCASSLTGGKGYDGYTFGSGTRLTVV.

This clone was recorded only once. The chain has TRBV5-6 and TRBJ2-5; TRBD1 matches 10 bases. Germline CDR1 and CDR2: SGHDT and YYEEEE. With 1 base clipped from V and 10 bases from J, the junction kept 7 bases outside the gene matches. The CDR3 length is 14 residues. The CDR3 DNA reads TGTGCCAGCAGCTTGCGACAGGGGGCCAGGGACCAGTACTTC. Translating gives CASSLRQGARDQYF.

This rearrangement joins TRBV5-4 to TRBJ2-1; 12 bases map to TRBD2. There are 16 residues in the CDR3. Trimming at V came to 0 bases and at J to 7 bases, leaving 5 bases not matched to a gene. Germline V gene sequence: CDR1 SGHNT, CDR2 YYREEE (reference sequence). The CDR3 DNA sequence: TGTGCCAGCAGCTTGGTGCTAGCGGGAGGGCGTAATGAGCAGTTCTTC. This gives the protein CASSLVLAGGRNEQFF.

The gene calls are TRBV2 and TRBJ1-2; TRBD1 matches 8 bases. The V segment lost 6 bases and the J segment 4 bases; nucleotides outside the gene matches: 7. Germline CDR1 SNHLY, CDR2 FYNNEI. This CDR3 contains 14 residues. In DNA form, the CDR3 reads TGTGCCAGCAGCCTCAGGGGGCGTACCTATGGCTACACCTTC. It codes for CASSLRGRTYGYTF.

The V call is TRBV5-1, the J call TRBJ2-7, with D perhaps matching TRBD1 (6 bases). Trimming cost V 4 bases and J 3 bases, with 11 bases left between them. CDR1 and CDR2 from the germline V gene are SGHRS and YFSETQ. This CDR3 contains 13 residues. CDR3: CASSVTGNYEQYF. In DNA, the CDR3 is TGCGCCAGCAGCGTAACAGGGAACTACGAGCAGTACTTC. The entire variable domain, with the rest obtained from reference TRBV5-1 and TRBJ2-7, is as follows: KAGVTQTPRYLIKTRGQQVTLSCSPISGHRSVSWYQQTPGQGLQFLFEYFSETQRNKGNFPGRFSGRQFSNSRSEMNVSTLELGDSALYLCASSVTGNYEQYFGPGTRLTVT.

This clone was seen only once. The rearrangement links TRBV18 to TRBJ1-1; tentative D call: TRBD1 (5 bases). This CDR3 comprises 15 residues. The V end lost 4 bases, the J end lost 1 base, and 13 bases lay between the germline ends. Germline V gene lookup returns CDR1 KGHSH and CDR2 LQKENI. The CDR3 loop is CASSRDSGGNTEAFF. The CDR3 nucleotides are TGTGCCAGCTCACGGGACTCCGGAGGGAACACTGAAGCTTTCTTT.

The chain is built from TRBV27 and TRBJ2-3; 7 bases match TRBD2. The germline V gene has CDR1 MNHEY and CDR2 SMNVEV (reference sequence). The ends lost 2 bases at V and 6 bases at J; junction bases unmatched: 5. There are 14 residues in the CDR3. CDR3 in amino acids: CASSLGLVADTQYF. CDR3 DNA sequence: TGTGCCAGCAGTTTAGGACTAGTTGCGGATACGCAGTATTTT.

V gene TRBV25-1 combines with J gene TRBJ2-2, with a weak D call TRBD2 (7 bases). The CDR3 runs 16 residues. CDR1 is MGHDK and CDR2 is SYGVNS in the germline V gene. Trimming removed 1 base from V and 4 bases from J, with 13 bases in between. CDR3 region: CASSELGGPGTGELFF. In DNA form, the CDR3 reads TGTGCCAGCAGTGAATTGGGGGGGCCTGGCACCGGGGAGCTGTTTTTT.

This clone appeared a few times. The V gene is TRBV5-1, the J gene TRBJ1-3, with D tentatively TRBD1 (6 bases). V lost 0 bases and J 8 bases, leaving 9 bases between the germline ends. The CDR3 runs to 13 residues. The germline CDR1 and CDR2 sequences are SGHRS and YFSETQ. The CDR3, as DNA: TGCGCCAGCAGCTTGGGACAGGACGACACCATATATTTT. Residues: CASSLGQDDTIYF.

The chain recombines TRBV14 with TRBJ1-6; 7 bases map to TRBD1. This CDR3 has 14 amino acids. Unmatched junction bases numbered 4, after V lost 2 bases and J lost 9 bases. CDR1 and CDR2 from the germline V gene are SGHDN and FVKESK. CDR3 bases: TGTGCCAGCAGCCAATGGACAGGAATTTCACCCCTCCACTTT. The encoded protein is CASSQWTGISPLHF.

The chain joins TRBV2 to TRBJ2-3; TRBD1 matches at 10 bases. CDR1 SNHLY and CDR2 FYNNEI come from the germline V gene. V lost 4 bases, J lost 9 bases, and 1 base stayed unmatched. The CDR3 has 12 amino acids. CDR3 sequence (DNA): TGTGCCAGCAGTGGGGGACAGGGGACGCAGTATTTT. This gives the protein CASSGGQGTQYF.

The V call is TRBV19, the J call TRBJ2-1; the D gene is possibly TRBD2 (6 bases). The CDR3 spans 18 residues. CDR1 is LNHDA, CDR2 SQIVND, per germline (reference sequence). V lost 0 bases to trimming and J lost 1 base, with 16 bases between them. The CDR3 nucleotides read TGTGCCAGTAGTATAGATCGATGGCGGGGCTTGTCCTACAATGAGCAGTTCTTC. It translates to CASSIDRWRGLSYNEQFF. Variable domain in full (rest from reference TRBV19 and TRBJ2-1): DGGITQSPKYLFRKEGQNVTLSCEQNLNHDAMYWYRQDPGQGLRLIYYSQIVNDFQKGDIAEGYSVSREKKESFPLTVTSAQKNPTAFYLCASSIDRWRGLSYNEQFFGPGTRLTVL.

This rearrangement joins TRBV19 to TRBJ1-5; D is perhaps TRBD1 (5 bases). The germline gives CDR1 LNHDA, CDR2 SQIVND (reference sequence). The CDR3 is 16 residues long. With 4 bases removed from V and 0 bases from J, the gap between germline ends came to 13 bases. CDR3 in amino acids: CASSKGEWGSNQPQHF. As DNA, the CDR3 is TGTGCCAGTAGTAAAGGGGAATGGGGTAGCAATCAGCCCCAGCATTTT.

CDR3 protein: CASSSDRARNEKLFF. The CDR3 nucleotides are TGTGCCAGTAGTTCCGACAGGGCCCGTAATGAAAAACTGTTTTTT. This chain uses TRBV19 with TRBJ1-4, with TRBD1 matching 7 bases. The CDR3 sequence is 15 residues long. The V gene end was trimmed by 5 bases and the J gene end by 4 bases; junction bases not matched to a gene: 7. Germline loops: CDR1 LNHDA, CDR2 SQIVND (reference sequence).

CDR3 amino acids: CASSTQQNTGELFF. The CDR3 coding sequence is TGTGCCAGCAGTACACAACAGAACACCGGGGAGCTGTTTTTT. This chain links TRBV28 with TRBJ2-2; D is uncertain. Germline V CDR1 and CDR2: MDHEN, SYDVKM. The CDR3 spans 14 residues. The ends were cut back, 5 bases at V and 1 base at J, with 8 bases in the middle.

V usage is TRBV7-9 and J usage is TRBJ2-4, with D unresolved. From germline, CDR1 is SEHNR and CDR2 FQNEAQ (reference sequence). V shed 5 bases and J shed 2 bases, with 16 bases lying between them. The CDR3 is 16 amino acids. The CDR3 sequence: CASSPRSEWTKNIQYF. The CDR3 DNA reads as TGTGCCAGCAGCCCCCGGAGTGAGTGGACCAAAAACATTCAGTACTTC. The whole variable domain, filled in from reference TRBV7-9 and TRBJ2-4, reads DTGVSQNPRHKITKRGQNVTFRCDPISEHNRLYWYRQTLGQGPEFLTYFQNEAQLEKSRLLSDRFSAERPKGSFSTLEIQRTEQGDSAMYLCASSPRSEWTKNIQYFGAGTRLSVL.

V gene TRBV28 combines with J gene TRBJ2-3; D is perhaps TRBD1 (6 bases). The germline V gene encodes CDR1 MDHEN and CDR2 SYDVKM. V was shortened by 5 bases and J by 0 bases, with 15 bases between the two germline ends. The CDR3 has 16 residues. CDR3 DNA sequence: TGTGCCAGCAGTGGGGGCGCGGAGGAGAGCACAGATACGCAGTATTTT. It encodes CASSGGAEESTDTQYF. Full variable domain (rest looked up from reference TRBV28 and TRBJ2-3): DVKVTQSSRYLVKRTGEKVFLECVQDMDHENMFWYRQDPGLGLRLIYFSYDVKMKEKGDIPEGYSVSREKKERFSLILESASTNQTSMYLCASSGGAEESTDTQYFGPGTRLTVL.

The V gene is TRBV20-1, the J gene TRBJ2-1; no clear D gene. V was shortened by 6 bases and J by 4 bases, with 7 bases between the two germline ends. This CDR3 contains 11 residues. Looked up from germline, CDR1 is DFQATT and CDR2 is SNEGSKA (reference sequence). The CDR3 DNA reads as TGCAGTGCCACCACTTACAATGAGCAGTTCTTC. Residues: CSATTYNEQFF.

V usage is TRBV29-1 and J usage is TRBJ1-1, with 9 bases fitting TRBD1. Germline CDR1 is SQVTM and CDR2 is ANQGSEA. V was pared by 7 bases and J by 11 bases, with 11 bases of the junction left unmatched. The CDR3 spans 12 residues. The CDR3 region is CSAEVGDRDAFF. The CDR3 bases are TGCAGCGCTGAGGTAGGGGACAGGGACGCTTTCTTT.

V usage is TRBV2 and J usage is TRBJ2-4, with 9 bases fitting TRBD2. Germline V gene lookup returns CDR1 SNHLY and CDR2 FYNNEI. This CDR3 is 14 amino acids long. V shed 0 bases and J 9 bases; nucleotides not matched to a gene: 3. The CDR3 here is CASSEAGGGGIQYF. The CDR3 DNA is TGTGCCAGCAGTGAAGCGGGCGGGGGGGGCATTCAGTACTTC.

The chain employs TRBV6-5 and TRBJ1-5; D gene unclear. Germline loops: CDR1 MNHEY, CDR2 SVGAGI. The CDR3 totals 15 residues. Trimming stripped 5 bases from V and 2 bases from J, with 13 bases between. DNA for the CDR3: TGTGCCAGCAGTACTAGGGCGGAGCGCAATCAGCCCCAGCATTTT. This gives the protein CASSTRAERNQPQHF.